This TCR beta chain was found in a study of metastatic and nonmetastatic thyroid tumors. TCRdb re-called the PCR reads with MiXCR. This table holds 25,000 to 35,000 clones, 25% to 30% found once. All patients were untreated before thyroid surgery. This clone was detected ten times or more. The J segment lost 0 bases and the V segment lost 5 bases, leaving 5 bases of the junction unmatched. This CDR3 spans 15 amino acids. CDR1 is SNHLY, CDR2 FYNNEI, per germline. This receptor was identified in a female donor with papillary thyroid cancer or a benign thyroid nodule (not recorded which). Some clones in this sample may be carry-over from other donors' samples. Sequences were obtained from blood. The rearrangement uses TRBV2 and TRBJ1-2; the match to TRBD1 covers 8 bases. As DNA, the CDR3 is TGTGCCAGCAGTCAAGACAGGGGAGCTAACTATGGCTACACCTTC. This translates into CASSQDRGANYGYTF.